This TCR beta chain was found in a study of long-term antiretroviral therapy in people with HIV. CDR3 length: 16 residues. The V end lost 4 bases, the J end lost 1 base, and 12 bases lay between the germline ends. Germline V lookup: CDR1 SGDLS, CDR2 YYNGEE. It was version v3.0 of the immunoSEQ assay that was run at survey level. Produced via immunoSEQ multiplex PCR; TCRdb's table is partial and in-frame only. The table includes under 40,000 clones, roughly 82% detected once. The sequencing here drew on unsorted PBMCs, taken 0.3 years after starting antiretroviral therapy. The TCR sequence derives from a man aged 18 to 29 with HIV. The V gene is TRBV9, the J gene TRBJ2-6; D is ambiguous. CDR3 bases: TGTGCCAGCAGCCCCCACCAACGATCTGGGGCCAACGTCCTGACTTTC. It is translated as CASSPHQRSGANVLTF.